This T cell receptor (beta chain) was retrieved from a study of blood T cell repertoires in COVID-19 (dated by TCRdb to about 2020). For the wider study: Samples covering the acute and convalescent phases of COVID-19 were provided by collaborators in the United States, Italy and Spain. The material from the prospective study consisted of cDNA or gDNA derived from T cells, B-cell-depleted T cells, or PBMCs. Subjects who had been exposed to COVID-19, were actively infected with it, or had recovered from it provided the deeply sampled blood TCRbeta repertoires that made up the dataset. The repertoires were released in a freely available public database meant as a resource for research on the immune response to SARS-CoV-2. The samples were drawn from the first 160 participants of the ongoing ImmuneRACE study and from 950 to 1,500 subjects provided by 6 global collaborators. A de-identified subject ID, COVID-19 status, age in years and sex were almost always included in the sample metadata. Where available, HLA class I and class II types were obtained from metadata supplied by the sample provider rather than from assay-based typing.

The CDR3 numbers 15 residues from cysteine through phenylalanine. Only CDR3 DNA is held: 45 bases, read in frame from base 1. From the germline V gene (reference sequence), CDR1 is MNHEY and CDR2 is SMNVEV. Trimming removed 2 bases from V and 6 bases from J, leaving 14 bases between the germline ends. Enrolling through a virtual design, the prospective study's participants ranged in age from roughly 18 to 89 years and lived across 20 to 30 United States geographic areas. Cohort assignment in the prospective study relied on participant-reported clinical history from a screening survey and a study questionnaire. Mobile phlebotomists in the prospective study collected whole blood, serum and a nasopharyngeal or oropharyngeal swab from every participant. Over an approximately 2-month period, participants in the prospective study had the option of providing additional blood draws and questionnaires. Before DNA extraction, prospective study blood samples were shipped either frozen or at room temperature.

Comments on this clone: Its antigen remains undetermined. Base quality data are lacking; no much larger clone is found one base away.

TCRbeta CDR3 regions were amplified from genomic DNA by means of the immunoSEQ Assay, a bias-controlled multiplex PCR. In the paper's pipeline: The number of nucleated cells in each sample was estimated from the amplification of reference gene primers within the assay. To quantify the absolute abundance of each unique TCRbeta CDR3 rearrangement, sequence reads were collapsed and filtered. For each sample, productive Simpson clonality was calculated as the square root of Simpson's diversity index over productive rearrangements. Held by TCRdb, this immuneACCESS table contains in-frame sequences only and omits some clones. Under half of the omission traces to an unresolved V gene where checked; the cause of the rest is unknown. That table is the source of V, J and clone size, and D and trimming were worked out from the DNA. This sample is represented by 300,000 to 500,000 clones; roughly 90% of them were singletons. The top ten constitute 0.95% to 1% of the sample.

Here is what the overall study found, with its caveats: The quantity of clinical and demographic metadata differed by source and by participant and was supplied without curation.

The TCR comes from a woman aged 30 to 39 with acute COVID-19. Sequenced material: PBMCs or T cells enriched from blood (not recorded which). The chain is assembled from TRBV27 and TRBJ1-5; TRBD1 is perhaps the D gene, given 5 matching bases. The bases read TGTGCCAGCAGTTTAATTTCAGGGATAGGTCAGCCCCAGCATTTT. Translated, it reads CASSLISGIGQPQHF.